The entry below gives a single TCR beta chain sequence along with its context. These data originate in a study of control samples from healthy donors and cancer patients. Using immunoSEQ multiplex PCR, the repertoire was profiled, and TCRdb retains in-frame clones only, with some absent. There are about 120,000 clones in the sample; roughly 89% occur only once, and around 10% lies in the top ten. The TCR sequence derives from a young man in good health. Material: blood.

Written as DNA, the CDR3 is TGTGCTAGTGGCTCTCTTCCCGACTCTGGCTCCCTCTATGGCTACACCTTC. It specifies CASGSLPDSGSLYGYTF. The chain links TRBV12-5 to TRBJ1-2; D is undetermined. This CDR3 contains 17 residues. Deletions cut 6 bases from V and 4 bases from J, with 24 bases between. Germline CDR1 and CDR2: LGHNT and FRNRAP. The full variable domain, completed using reference TRBV12-5 and TRBJ1-2, is DARVTQTPRHKVTEMGQEVTMRCQPILGHNTVFWYRQTMMQGLELLAYFRNRAPLDDSGMPKDRFSAEMPDATLATLKIQPSEPRDSAVYFCASGSLPDSGSLYGYTFGSGTRLTVV.